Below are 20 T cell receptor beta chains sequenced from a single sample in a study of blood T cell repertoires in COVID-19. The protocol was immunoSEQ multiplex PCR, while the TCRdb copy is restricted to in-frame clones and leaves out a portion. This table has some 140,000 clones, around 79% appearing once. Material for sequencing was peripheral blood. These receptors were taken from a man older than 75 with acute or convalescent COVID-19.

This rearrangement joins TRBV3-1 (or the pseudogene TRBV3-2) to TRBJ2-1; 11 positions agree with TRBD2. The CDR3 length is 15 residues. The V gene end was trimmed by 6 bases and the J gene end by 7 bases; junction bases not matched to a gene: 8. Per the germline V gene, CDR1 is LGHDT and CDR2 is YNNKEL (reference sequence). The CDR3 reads CASRSTGLAVNEQFF. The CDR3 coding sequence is TGTGCCAGCAGGTCGACGGGACTAGCGGTAAATGAGCAGTTCTTC.

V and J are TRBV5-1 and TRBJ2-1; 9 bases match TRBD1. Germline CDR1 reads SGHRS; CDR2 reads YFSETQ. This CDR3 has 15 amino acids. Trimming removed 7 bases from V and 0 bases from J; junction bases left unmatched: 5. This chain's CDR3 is CASCPGQGSYNEQFF. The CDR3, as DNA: TGCGCCAGCTGCCCGGGACAGGGCTCCTACAATGAGCAGTTCTTC.

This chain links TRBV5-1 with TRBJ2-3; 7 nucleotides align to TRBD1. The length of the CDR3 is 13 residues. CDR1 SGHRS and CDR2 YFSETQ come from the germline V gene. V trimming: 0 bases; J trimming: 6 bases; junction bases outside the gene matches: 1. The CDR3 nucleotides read TGCGCCAGCAGCTTGGAACAGGGGGATACGCAGTATTTT. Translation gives CASSLEQGDTQYF. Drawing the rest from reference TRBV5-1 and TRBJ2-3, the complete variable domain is KAGVTQTPRYLIKTRGQQVTLSCSPISGHRSVSWYQQTPGQGLQFLFEYFSETQRNKGNFPGRFSGRQFSNSRSEMNVSTLELGDSALYLCASSLEQGDTQYFGPGTRLTVL.

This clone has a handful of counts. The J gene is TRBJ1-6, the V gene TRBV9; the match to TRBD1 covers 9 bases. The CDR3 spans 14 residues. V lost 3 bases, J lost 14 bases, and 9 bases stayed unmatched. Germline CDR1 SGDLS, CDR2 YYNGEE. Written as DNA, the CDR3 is TGTGCCAGCAGCGGCGCCGGGACAGGGCTGGCCCTCCACTTT. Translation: CASSGAGTGLALHF.

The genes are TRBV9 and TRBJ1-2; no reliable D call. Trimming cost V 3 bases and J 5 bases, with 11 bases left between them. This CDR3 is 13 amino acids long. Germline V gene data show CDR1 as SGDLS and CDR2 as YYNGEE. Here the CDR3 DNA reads TGTGCCAGCAGCGGCTCGAGGGATTATGGCTACACCTTC. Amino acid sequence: CASSGSRDYGYTF.

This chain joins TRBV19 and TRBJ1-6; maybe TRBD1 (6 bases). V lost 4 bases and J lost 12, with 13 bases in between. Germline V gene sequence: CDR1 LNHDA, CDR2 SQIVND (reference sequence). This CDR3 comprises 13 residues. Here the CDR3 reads CASSNRVTEPLHF. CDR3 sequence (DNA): TGTGCCAGTAGTAACAGGGTTACGGAACCCCTCCACTTT. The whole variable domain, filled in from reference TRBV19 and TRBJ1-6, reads DGGITQSPKYLFRKEGQNVTLSCEQNLNHDAMYWYRQDPGQGLRLIYYSQIVNDFQKGDIAEGYSVSREKKESFPLTVTSAQKNPTAFYLCASSNRVTEPLHFGNGTRLTVT.

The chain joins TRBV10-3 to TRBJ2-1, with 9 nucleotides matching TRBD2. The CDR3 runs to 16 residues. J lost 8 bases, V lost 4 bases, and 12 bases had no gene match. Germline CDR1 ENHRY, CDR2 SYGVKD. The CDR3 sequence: CAISGREGGFMDEQFF. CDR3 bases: TGTGCCATCAGTGGGCGGGAGGGGGGTTTTATGGATGAGCAGTTCTTC.

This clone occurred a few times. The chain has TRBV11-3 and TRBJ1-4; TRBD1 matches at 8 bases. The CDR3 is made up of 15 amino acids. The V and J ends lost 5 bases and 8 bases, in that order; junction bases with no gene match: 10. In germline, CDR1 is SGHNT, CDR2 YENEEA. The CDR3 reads CASSDWTGKDEKLFF. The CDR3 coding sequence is TGTGCCAGCAGCGATTGGACAGGGAAGGACGAAAAACTGTTTTTT.

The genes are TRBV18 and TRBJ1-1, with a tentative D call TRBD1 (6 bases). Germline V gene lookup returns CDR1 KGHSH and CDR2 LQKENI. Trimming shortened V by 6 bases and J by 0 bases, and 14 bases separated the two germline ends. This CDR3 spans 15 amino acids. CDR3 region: CASSPLGAVNTEAFF. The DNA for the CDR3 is TGTGCCAGCTCCCCTCTGGGGGCCGTGAACACTGAAGCTTTCTTT.

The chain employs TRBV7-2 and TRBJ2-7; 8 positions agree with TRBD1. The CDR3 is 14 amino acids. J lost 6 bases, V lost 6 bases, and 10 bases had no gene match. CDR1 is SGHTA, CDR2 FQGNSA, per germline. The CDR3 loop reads CASRYDRGYSEQYF. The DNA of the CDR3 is TGTGCCAGCAGATACGACAGGGGATACTCCGAGCAGTACTTC.

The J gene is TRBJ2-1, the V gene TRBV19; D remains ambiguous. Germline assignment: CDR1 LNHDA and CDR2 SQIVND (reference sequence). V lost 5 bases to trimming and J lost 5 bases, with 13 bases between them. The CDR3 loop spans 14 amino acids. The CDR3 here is CASSSEWVDNEQFF. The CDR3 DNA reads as TGTGCCAGTAGTTCGGAGTGGGTAGACAATGAGCAGTTCTTC.

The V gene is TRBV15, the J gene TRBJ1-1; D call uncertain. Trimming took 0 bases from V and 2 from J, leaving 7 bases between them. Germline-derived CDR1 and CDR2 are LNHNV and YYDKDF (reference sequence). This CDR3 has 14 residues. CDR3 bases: TGTGCCACCAGCAGAGAACACAGAAACACTGAAGCTTTCTTT. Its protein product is CATSREHRNTEAFF.

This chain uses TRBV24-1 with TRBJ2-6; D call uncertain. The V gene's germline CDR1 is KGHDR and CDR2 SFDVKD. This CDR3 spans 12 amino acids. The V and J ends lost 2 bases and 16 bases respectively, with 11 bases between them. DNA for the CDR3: TGTGCCACCAGTGATTCAAGTAAAACTCTGACTTTC. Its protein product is CATSDSSKTLTF.

The CDR3 bases are TGCGCCAGCAGCCCGGGACAGGGAGAACGGGAGCAGTACGTC. Its translation: CASSPGQGEREQYV. The chain has TRBV5-1 and TRBJ2-7, with 9 bases that match TRBD1. Germline V lookup: CDR1 SGHRS, CDR2 YFSETQ. Losses at the gene ends were 4 bases for V and 7 bases for J; bases not matched to a gene: 9. The CDR3 consists of 14 residues.

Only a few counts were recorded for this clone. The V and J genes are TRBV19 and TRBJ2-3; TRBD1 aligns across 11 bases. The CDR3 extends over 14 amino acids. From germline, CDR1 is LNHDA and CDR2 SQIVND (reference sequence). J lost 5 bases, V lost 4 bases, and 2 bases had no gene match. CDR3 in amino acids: CASSKGQGGDTQYF. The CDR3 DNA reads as TGTGCCAGTAGTAAGGGACAGGGGGGAGATACGCAGTATTTT. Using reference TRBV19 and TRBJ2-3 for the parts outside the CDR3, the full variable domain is DGGITQSPKYLFRKEGQNVTLSCEQNLNHDAMYWYRQDPGQGLRLIYYSQIVNDFQKGDIAEGYSVSREKKESFPLTVTSAQKNPTAFYLCASSKGQGGDTQYFGPGTRLTVL.

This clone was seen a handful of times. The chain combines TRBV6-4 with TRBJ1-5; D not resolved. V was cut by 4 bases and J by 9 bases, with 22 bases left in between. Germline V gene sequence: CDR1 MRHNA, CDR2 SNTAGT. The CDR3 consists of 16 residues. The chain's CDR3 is CASSVGRRVAARPQHF. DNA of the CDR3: TGTGCCAGCAGTGTAGGTAGGAGGGTCGCTGCGCGGCCCCAGCATTTT.

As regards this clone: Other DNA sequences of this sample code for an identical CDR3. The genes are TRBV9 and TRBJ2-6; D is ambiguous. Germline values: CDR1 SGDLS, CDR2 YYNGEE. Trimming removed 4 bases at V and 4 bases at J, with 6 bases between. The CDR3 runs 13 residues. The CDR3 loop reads CASSLPGANVLTF. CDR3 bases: TGTGCCAGCAGCCTCCCCGGGGCCAACGTCCTGACTTTC. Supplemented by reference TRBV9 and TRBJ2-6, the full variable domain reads DSGVTQTPKHLITATGQRVTLRCSPRSGDLSVYWYQQSLDQGLQFLIQYYNGEERAKGNILERFSAQQFPDLHSELNLSSLELGDSALYFCASSLPGANVLTFGAGSRLTVL.

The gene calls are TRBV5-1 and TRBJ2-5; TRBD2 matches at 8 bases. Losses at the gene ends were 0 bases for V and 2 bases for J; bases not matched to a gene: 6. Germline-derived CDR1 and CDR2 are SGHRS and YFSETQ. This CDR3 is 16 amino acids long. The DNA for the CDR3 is TGCGCCAGCAGCTTGGGGGCCGGGGGGGATCAAGAGACCCAGTACTTC. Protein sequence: CASSLGAGGDQETQYF.

CDR3 region: CASGGGNTGELFF. The DNA of the CDR3 is TGCGCCAGCGGCGGGGGTAACACCGGGGAGCTGTTTTTT. This chain joins TRBV5-1 and TRBJ2-2, with TRBD2 matching over 7 bases. This CDR3 is 13 amino acids long. Germline CDR1 is SGHRS and CDR2 is YFSETQ. With V trimmed by 7 bases and J by 2 bases, 2 bases remained unmatched.

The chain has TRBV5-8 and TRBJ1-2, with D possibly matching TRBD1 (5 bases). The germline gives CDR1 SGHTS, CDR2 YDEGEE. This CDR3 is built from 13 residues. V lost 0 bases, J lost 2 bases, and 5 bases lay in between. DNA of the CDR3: TGTGCCAGCAGCTTGGACAGGAACTATGGCTACACCTTC. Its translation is CASSLDRNYGYTF.